This entry describes one T cell receptor (beta chain). These data originate in a study of OX40 agonist ivuxolimab in advanced cancers. Study in general: With ivuxolimab, an agonistic anti-OX40 (CD134) antibody, patients were treated.

Sequencing was performed with immunoSEQ multiplex PCR; in TCRdb, only in-frame clones are kept and a portion is missing. This table has about 53,000 clones, roughly 83% appearing once. Unmatched junction bases numbered 10, after V lost 10 bases and J lost 6 bases. The germline gives CDR1 ENHRY, CDR2 SYGVKD. This CDR3 has 14 residues. V and J are TRBV10-3 and TRBJ2-1; TRBD1 matches at 9 bases. This receptor was obtained from an adult with an advanced solid tumor such as melanoma, head and neck, liver or kidney cancer. This specimen was CD4+ or CD8+ T cells sorted from blood, taken in a trial of the OX40 agonist ivuxolimab. The CDR3 DNA is TGTGCCACCGACCGGGACAGGGAAAGCAATGAGCAGTTCTTC. This gives the protein CATDRDRESNEQFF.